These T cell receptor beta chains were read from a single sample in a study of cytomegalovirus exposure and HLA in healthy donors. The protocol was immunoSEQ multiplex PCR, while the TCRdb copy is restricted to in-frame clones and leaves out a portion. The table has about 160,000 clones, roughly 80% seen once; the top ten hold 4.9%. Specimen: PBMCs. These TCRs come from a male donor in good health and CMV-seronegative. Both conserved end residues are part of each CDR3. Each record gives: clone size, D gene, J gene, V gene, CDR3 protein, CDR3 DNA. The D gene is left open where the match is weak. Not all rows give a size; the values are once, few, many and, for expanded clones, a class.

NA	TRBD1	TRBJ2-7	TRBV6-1	CASSEVGTGDEQYF	TGTGCCAGCAGTGAAGTAGGGACAGGGGACGAGCAGTACTTC
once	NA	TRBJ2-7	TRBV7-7	CASSLAQGHEQYF	TGTGCCAGCAGCTTAGCCCAGGGCCACGAGCAGTACTTC
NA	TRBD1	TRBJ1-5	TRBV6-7	CASSYPEDRAFNQPQHF	TGTGCCAGCAGTTACCCTGAGGACAGGGCATTCAATCAGCCCCAGCATTTT
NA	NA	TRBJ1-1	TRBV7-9	CASSLAAGPNTEAFF	TGTGCCAGCAGCTTAGCCGCAGGGCCTAACACTGAAGCTTTCTTT
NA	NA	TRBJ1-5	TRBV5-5	CASSSRLFPQPQHF	TGTGCCAGCAGCTCCCGACTTTTTCCTCAGCCCCAGCATTTT
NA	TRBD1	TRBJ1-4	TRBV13	CASSLRDRESEKLFF	TGTGCCAGCAGCTTACGGGACAGGGAAAGCGAAAAACTGTTTTTT
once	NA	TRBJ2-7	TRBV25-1	CASTQQGLADEQYF	TGTGCCAGCACCCAACAGGGTCTCGCGGACGAGCAGTACTTC
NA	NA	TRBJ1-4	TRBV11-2	CASSPGTKNEKLFF	TGTGCCAGCAGCCCTGGGACAAAAAATGAAAAACTGTTTTTT
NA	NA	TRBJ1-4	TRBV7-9	CASSSTENEKLFF	TGTGCCAGCAGCTCGACGGAGAATGAAAAACTGTTTTTT
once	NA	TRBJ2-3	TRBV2	CASSGGDTSQYF	TGTGCCAGCAGTGGGGGGGATACTTCTCAGTATTTT
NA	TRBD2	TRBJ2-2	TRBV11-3	CASSQLAGGPNTGELFF	TGTGCCAGCAGCCAATTAGCGGGAGGGCCGAATACCGGGGAGCTGTTTTTT
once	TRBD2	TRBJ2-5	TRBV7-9	CASSLGWVREGPQETQYF	TGTGCCAGCAGCTTAGGCTGGGTGCGGGAGGGCCCCCAAGAGACCCAGTACTTC
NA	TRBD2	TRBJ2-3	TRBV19	CASSIGSGGGTDTQYF	TGTGCCAGTAGTATAGGTTCTGGCGGGGGAACAGATACGCAGTATTTT
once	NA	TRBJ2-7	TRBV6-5	CASKSDSSYEQYF	TGTGCCAGCAAATCGGACAGCTCCTACGAGCAGTACTTC
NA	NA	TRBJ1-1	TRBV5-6	CASSLGGEAFF	TGTGCCAGCAGCTTAGGGGGTGAAGCTTTCTTT
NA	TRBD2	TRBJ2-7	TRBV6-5	CASSYALPGGPYEQYF	TGTGCCAGCAGTTACGCTTTACCGGGAGGGCCCTACGAGCAGTACTTC
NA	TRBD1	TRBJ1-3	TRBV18	CASSHGQDPGNTIYF	TGTGCCAGCTCCCACGGACAGGACCCCGGAAACACCATATATTTT
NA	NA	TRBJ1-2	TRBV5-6	CASSWLQGSYGYTF	TGTGCCAGCAGCTGGTTACAGGGTTCCTATGGCTACACCTTC
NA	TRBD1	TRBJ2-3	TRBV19	CASSATGRSTDTQYF	TGTGCCAGTAGTGCGACAGGGAGAAGCACAGATACGCAGTATTTT
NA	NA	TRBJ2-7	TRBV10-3	CAISVGDLGVYEQYF	TGTGCCATCAGTGTAGGTGACCTAGGGGTCTACGAGCAGTACTTC
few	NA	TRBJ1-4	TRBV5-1	CASSLTVLGEKLFF	TGCGCCAGCAGCTTGACAGTTTTAGGTGAAAAACTGTTTTTT
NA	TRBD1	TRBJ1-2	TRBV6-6	CASSYGGGDAPGYTF	TGTGCCAGCAGTTACGGAGGGGGCGACGCTCCCGGCTACACCTTC
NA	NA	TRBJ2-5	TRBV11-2	CASSLGGSGAAQETQYF	TGTGCCAGCAGCTTAGGGGGTTCGGGAGCGGCCCAAGAGACCCAGTACTTC